A single sample is the source of the 13 T cell receptor beta chains below, sequenced in a study of T-cell memory formation after mild COVID-19. TCRdb used MiXCR to reprocess the 5' RACE reads, holding one entry per CDR3 protein. The sample contains about 140,000 distinct CDR3 sequences, more than 12% of which appear only once. Sequenced sample: PBMCs or a T cell subset sorted from them (not recorded which). The receptor set was obtained from an adult woman who had mild COVID-19 (a few samples of this study predate the infection). Cell type and time point are not known.

This clonotype was detected ten times or more. The chain carries TRBV7-6 and TRBJ2-7, with D perhaps assigned TRBD1 or TRBD2 (5 bases each). This CDR3 region has 15 residues. Trimming took 5 bases from V and 1 from J, leaving 15 bases between them. CDR1 SGHVS and CDR2 FNYEAQ come from the germline V gene. The CDR3 region has the DNA TGTGCCAGCAGCAACACCGGGACCGGATCCTACGAGCAGTACTTC. It specifies CASSNTGTGSYEQYF.

The chain employs TRBV4-1 and TRBJ2-3; D might be TRBD1 or TRBD2, each matching 5 bases. From germline, CDR1 is MGHRA and CDR2 YSYEKL. The ends were cut back, 0 bases at V and 9 bases at J, with 7 bases in the middle. The CDR3 contains 12 residues. The CDR3 DNA reads TGCGCCAGCAGCCAAGAGGGGGTAACGCAGTATTTT. Its protein is CASSQEGVTQYF.

This clonotype was detected a few times. The J gene is TRBJ2-7, the V gene TRBV14; D might be TRBD1 (5 bases). The CDR3 sequence is 15 residues long. Looked up from germline, CDR1 is SGHDN and CDR2 is FVKESK. V was pared by 0 bases and J by 2 bases, with 11 bases between. CDR3 in DNA: TGTGCCAGCAGCCAAGATCTCCTAGGGGCCTACGAGCAGTACTTC. This codes for CASSQDLLGAYEQYF.

Points on this clonotype: Relative to the germline gene, one junction end is altered; a read error may explain this. This chain links TRBV5-1 with TRBJ2-1; 11 nucleotides line up with TRBD2. Germline-derived CDR1 and CDR2 are SGHRS and YFSETQ. The CDR3 consists of 13 residues. CDR3 nucleotide sequence: TGCGCCAGCAGCTCATCGACTAGCGGGGAAACGGTCTTC. Amino acids: CASSSSTSGETVF.

The chain employs TRBV12-3 or TRBV12-4 and TRBJ1-1; D is unresolved. V lost 5 bases, J lost 11 bases, and 15 bases lay in between. This CDR3 has 12 amino acids. The CDR3 is CASSPWPPGAFF. The CDR3 region has the DNA TGTGCCAGCAGTCCATGGCCGCCGGGGGCTTTCTTT.

This chain links TRBV24-1 with TRBJ1-2, with TRBD1 matching 9 bases. Per germline, CDR1 KGHDR and CDR2 SFDVKD. CDR3 size: 14 residues. J gave up 6 bases and V 2 bases, and 3 bases lay outside the gene matches. CDR3 sequence: CATSDSQGANGYTF. In DNA, the CDR3 is TGTGCCACCAGTGATTCACAGGGGGCAAATGGCTACACCTTC.

This clonotype occurred a few times. The chain uses TRBV18 and TRBJ2-7; 7 positions agree with TRBD1. J gave up 3 bases and V 2 bases, and 1 base lay outside the gene matches. CDR1 is KGHSH, CDR2 LQKENI, per germline. This CDR3 is 13 amino acids long. The CDR3 DNA reads TGTGCCAGCTCACCAGGGACAGACTACGAGCAGTACTTC. Translating it yields CASSPGTDYEQYF.

The V gene is TRBV18, the J gene TRBJ2-1; the match to TRBD2 covers 9 bases. V lost 5 bases and J lost 7; bases outside the gene matches: 9. Germline V gene data show CDR1 as KGHSH and CDR2 as LQKENI. This CDR3 has 15 residues. DNA of the CDR3: TGTGCCAGCTCAAACAGCGGGAGGTCTTGGAATGAGCAGTTCTTC. Encoded protein: CASSNSGRSWNEQFF.

This clonotype was observed a handful of times. The chain links TRBV11-1 to TRBJ2-7; D might be TRBD2 (7 bases). CDR3 length equals 15 residues. V dropped 4 bases and J dropped 3 bases, with 16 bases sitting between them. CDR1 is SGHAT, CDR2 FQDESV, per germline (reference sequence). The CDR3 here is CASSWRGGWNYEQYF. CDR3 DNA sequence: TGTGCCAGCAGCTGGAGGGGGGGCTGGAACTACGAGCAGTACTTC.

A few counts support this clonotype. The chain has TRBV15 and TRBJ2-7; D may match TRBD1 or TRBD2 (5 bases each). V lost 0 bases to trimming and J lost 4 bases, with 16 bases between them. The CDR3 length is 16 residues. Germline V gene data show CDR1 as LNHNV and CDR2 as YYDKDF (reference sequence). The CDR3 spells CATSREPGRILYEQYF. The CDR3 DNA follows: TGTGCCACCAGCAGAGAACCGGGACGGATACTTTACGAGCAGTACTTC. Variable domain in full (rest from reference TRBV15 and TRBJ2-7): DAMVIQNPRYQVTQFGKPVTLSCSQTLNHNVMYWYQQKSSQAPKLLFHYYDKDFNNEADTPDNFQSRRPNTSFCFLDIRSPGLGDTAMYLCATSREPGRILYEQYFGPGTRLTVT.

This clonotype came up once. This chain links TRBV5-1 with TRBJ2-7, with D unclear. Germline CDR1 is SGHRS and CDR2 is YFSETQ. The V end was cut by 1 base, the J end by 7 bases, with 9 bases between. The CDR3 runs 12 residues. CDR3 sequence (DNA): TGCGCCAGCAGCTTGTGGTCCGGTGAGCAGTACTTC. Translating it yields CASSLWSGEQYF. Full variable domain (outside the CDR3, taken from reference TRBV5-1 and TRBJ2-7): KAGVTQTPRYLIKTRGQQVTLSCSPISGHRSVSWYQQTPGQGLQFLFEYFSETQRNKGNFPGRFSGRQFSNSRSEMNVSTLELGDSALYLCASSLWSGEQYFGPGTRLTVT.

This clonotype was recorded at least ten times. The V call is TRBV5-1, the J call TRBJ2-7; tentatively, D is TRBD2 (5 bases). Per the germline V gene, CDR1 is SGHRS and CDR2 is YFSETQ. The CDR3 consists of 14 residues. The V and J ends lost 4 bases and 7 bases respectively, with 18 bases between them. CDR3 sequence reads: CASSAAVGVGEQYF. The CDR3 nucleotides are TGCGCCAGCAGCGCGGCCGTCGGGGTTGGGGAGCAGTACTTC. The whole variable domain, filled in from reference TRBV5-1 and TRBJ2-7, reads KAGVTQTPRYLIKTRGQQVTLSCSPISGHRSVSWYQQTPGQGLQFLFEYFSETQRNKGNFPGRFSGRQFSNSRSEMNVSTLELGDSALYLCASSAAVGVGEQYFGPGTRLTVT.

This chain connects TRBV4-1 to TRBJ1-1; D gene ambiguous. V was clipped by 1 base and J by 2 bases, with 11 bases between them. CDR1 and CDR2 (germline): MGHRA, YSYEKL. The CDR3 runs 15 residues. This CDR3 is CASSQGYWANTEAFF. The DNA for the CDR3 is TGCGCCAGCAGCCAAGGTTATTGGGCTAACACTGAAGCTTTCTTT.